The 10 T cell receptor beta chains in this list originate from one sample, sequenced in a study of T cell responses to AZD1222 COVID-19 vaccine. Sequencing used immunoSEQ multiplex PCR; TCRdb keeps in-frame clones, though not all of them. The sample includes fewer than 75,000 clones, about 93% of them seen just once. The input for sequencing was peripheral blood, taken 28 days after the second dose of the MenACWY control vaccine. These receptors all come from an adult who received the MenACWY meningococcal vaccine as a control.

This rearrangement joins TRBV4-2 to TRBJ1-2; D remains unclear. Per the germline V gene, CDR1 is LGHNA and CDR2 is YNFKEQ. The V gene lost 1 base and the J gene lost 2 bases, with 11 bases spanning the gap. This CDR3 contains 15 residues. This chain's CDR3 is CASSQGEGINYGYTF. CDR3 nucleotide sequence: TGTGCCAGCAGCCAAGGAGAGGGCATCAACTATGGCTACACCTTC.

The chain couples TRBV5-1 to TRBJ2-7; TRBD1 agrees at 7 bases. The CDR3 runs 13 residues. V gave up 8 bases and J gave up 7 bases; unmatched junction bases: 12. Germline V CDR1 and CDR2: SGHRS, YFSETQ. The CDR3 is CARHFTGDCEQYF. The CDR3 DNA sequence: TGCGCCAGACACTTCACAGGGGATTGTGAGCAGTACTTC.

Note on this clone: The same CDR3 also results from other DNA sequences found in this sample. The chain recombines TRBV30 with TRBJ1-1, with D perhaps TRBD1 (6 bases). CDR3 length: 13 residues. V lost 3 bases, J lost 0 bases, and 8 bases lay in between. CDR1 GTSNPN and CDR2 SVGIG come from the germline V gene (reference sequence). CDR3 region: CAWRDRLNTEAFF. The CDR3 DNA follows: TGTGCCTGGAGGGACAGATTGAACACTGAAGCTTTCTTT. The variable domain in full, completed from reference TRBV30 and TRBJ1-1, reads SQTIHQWPATLVQPVGSPLSLECTVEGTSNPNLYWYRQAAGRGLQLLFYSVGIGQISSEVPQNLSASRPQDRQFILSSKKLLLSDSGFYLCAWRDRLNTEAFFGQGTRLTVV.

CDR3 protein: CASSQPDQPSQAADTQYF. The CDR3 nucleotides read TGTGCCAGCAGCCAACCGGATCAGCCCTCCCAGGCCGCAGATACGCAGTATTTT. The V and J genes are TRBV11-2 and TRBJ2-3; no definite D call. V was trimmed by 5 bases and J by 4 bases, leaving 25 bases between them. The germline V gene has CDR1 SGHAT and CDR2 FQNNGV. The CDR3 has 18 residues.

The genes are TRBV10-3 and TRBJ1-1; 9 positions agree with TRBD1. The germline V gene encodes CDR1 ENHRY and CDR2 SYGVKD. The V gene end was trimmed by 6 bases and the J gene end by 2 bases; junction bases not matched to a gene: 4. The length of the CDR3 is 14 residues. The CDR3 reads CAIRPGQGNTEAFF. DNA of the CDR3: TGTGCCATCAGGCCGGGACAGGGAAACACTGAAGCTTTCTTT.

Written as DNA, the CDR3 is TGTGCCAGCCGAGGAGATACGCAGTATTTT. Protein sequence: CASRGDTQYF. The V call is TRBV12-3 or TRBV12-4, the J call TRBJ2-3; D is unclear. Deletions cut 8 bases from V and 5 bases from J, with 5 bases between. This CDR3 contains 10 residues.

The chain joins TRBV5-1 to TRBJ2-7, with D perhaps TRBD1 (6 bases). Germline assignment: CDR1 SGHRS and CDR2 YFSETQ. There are 15 residues in the CDR3. The V end lost 4 bases, the J end lost 2 bases, and 16 bases lay between the germline ends. The CDR3 loop reads CASSPQTTGPYEQYF. The CDR3 nucleotides read TGCGCCAGCAGCCCTCAAACGACAGGACCCTACGAGCAGTACTTC.

CDR3 in DNA: TGTGCCAGTAGTATATTATCGCTAAGGGTGAAGGAAACTGAAGCTTTCTTT. The encoded protein is CASSILSLRVKETEAFF. The chain combines TRBV19 with TRBJ1-1; D gene ambiguous. CDR3 length: 17 residues. Trimming removed 2 bases from V and 5 bases from J, with 21 bases in between. The germline CDR1 and CDR2 sequences are LNHDA and SQIVND (reference sequence).

The rearrangement joins TRBV28 to TRBJ1-5; D is undetermined. The CDR3 totals 13 residues. Trimming left V 1 base short and J 2 bases short, with 3 bases between. The germline V gene encodes CDR1 MDHEN and CDR2 SYDVKM. The CDR3 DNA follows: TGTGCCAGCAGTTTATACGGCAATCAGCCCCAGCATTTT. It is translated as CASSLYGNQPQHF.

This rearrangement joins TRBV27 to TRBJ2-2; TRBD2 aligns across 9 bases. The V segment lost 3 bases and the J segment 6 bases; nucleotides outside the gene matches: 11. Germline lookup yields CDR1 MNHEY and CDR2 SMNVEV (reference sequence). This CDR3 contains 17 residues. The chain's CDR3 is CASSFLSAGGDPGELFF. The CDR3 region has the DNA TGTGCCAGCAGTTTCCTCTCAGCGGGGGGAGATCCCGGGGAGCTGTTTTTT.